This is a list of T cell receptor beta chains from one sample in a study of CD8+CD57+ T cells in acquired aplastic anemia. A single record per CDR3 protein comes from TCRdb applying MiXCR to the reads. The sample has 200,000 to 250,000 distinct CDR3 sequences; around 49% are singletons. The sample was sorted CD4+, CD8+, or CD8+CD57+ T cells (not recorded which) from PBMCs. All receptors derive from a human donor with aplastic anemia. The conserved cysteine and the conserved F or W are not part of the CDR3 here. The order of the fields is J gene, V gene, CDR3 protein.

J: TRBJ2-5; V: TRBV7-6; CDR3: ASSSTAGTQETQY
J: TRBJ1-4; V: TRBV6-6; CDR3: ASSPGGVNEKLF
J: TRBJ1-4; V: TRBV29-1; CDR3: SVGGFSEKLF
J: TRBJ1-2; V: TRBV25-1; CDR3: ASSDGRPPYGYT
J: TRBJ2-4; V: TRBV6-1; CDR3: ASSARQGRAKNIQY
J: TRBJ1-4; V: TRBV7-9; CDR3: ASSHGTGGASNEKLF
J: TRBJ1-3; V: TRBV6-5; CDR3: ASSYFGGASGNTIY
J: TRBJ2-3; V: TRBV19; CDR3: ASSTQDRGHADTQY
J: TRBJ1-5; V: TRBV9; CDR3: ASSVGVSRNQPQH
J: TRBJ2-2; V: TRBV5-1; CDR3: ASSWGQQNTGELF
J: TRBJ2-5; V: TRBV25-1; CDR3: ASSESLRETQY
J: TRBJ2-7; V: TRBV30; CDR3: AWETGGHEQY
J: TRBJ2-3; V: TRBV24-1; CDR3: ATSDPDPRGTDTQY
J: TRBJ2-5; V: TRBV10-3; CDR3: AISEGSGGREETQY
J: TRBJ2-5; V: TRBV7-2; CDR3: ASSFPVGQAQY
J: TRBJ1-4; V: TRBV29-1; CDR3: SVGGTEGTNEKLF
J: TRBJ1-6; V: TRBV4-3; CDR3: ASSSTGERSSPLH
J: TRBJ2-2; V: TRBV6-1; CDR3: ASRGQVENTGELF
J: TRBJ2-7; V: TRBV5-1; CDR3: ASSLAGEDEQY
J: TRBJ2-7; V: TRBV6-1; CDR3: ASSSGAPAGEQY
J: TRBJ1-1; V: TRBV27; CDR3: ASSLPGAEAF
J: TRBJ1-3; V: TRBV13; CDR3: ASSLRNTIY
J: TRBJ2-3; V: TRBV5-1; CDR3: ASSLGDREGTDTQY
J: TRBJ2-7; V: TRBV6-5; CDR3: ASFSWGTGEYEQY
J: TRBJ1-5; V: TRBV12-3/TRBV12-4; CDR3: ASSQGTGNQPQH
J: TRBJ2-5; V: TRBV9; CDR3: ASSVGVNRETQY
J: TRBJ1-1; V: TRBV27; CDR3: ASSLRTGTRSEAF
J: TRBJ1-4; V: TRBV12-3/TRBV12-4; CDR3: ASMAAGTGLEKLF
J: TRBJ1-1; V: TRBV19; CDR3: ASSRGGTVNTEAF
J: TRBJ2-3; V: TRBV7-3; CDR3: ASSIGTYGGTDTQY
J: TRBJ2-2; V: TRBV29-1; CDR3: SVGQGAGFNTGELF
J: TRBJ1-1; V: TRBV19; CDR3: ASSMVGAGGLEAF
J: TRBJ2-7; V: TRBV19; CDR3: ASSIRGISYEQY
J: TRBJ2-7; V: TRBV5-1; CDR3: ASSSQTGYEQY
J: TRBJ2-5; V: TRBV2; CDR3: ASSTSTNVQY
J: TRBJ2-7; V: TRBV19; CDR3: ASSSTPGAPSSYEQY
J: TRBJ1-1; V: TRBV5-1; CDR3: ASSSSGVLAF
J: TRBJ1-5; V: TRBV15; CDR3: ATAQGMDQPQH
J: TRBJ2-1; V: TRBV9; CDR3: ASSLDGSPTVVYNEQF
J: TRBJ2-7; V: TRBV18; CDR3: ASSPPKVGYEQY